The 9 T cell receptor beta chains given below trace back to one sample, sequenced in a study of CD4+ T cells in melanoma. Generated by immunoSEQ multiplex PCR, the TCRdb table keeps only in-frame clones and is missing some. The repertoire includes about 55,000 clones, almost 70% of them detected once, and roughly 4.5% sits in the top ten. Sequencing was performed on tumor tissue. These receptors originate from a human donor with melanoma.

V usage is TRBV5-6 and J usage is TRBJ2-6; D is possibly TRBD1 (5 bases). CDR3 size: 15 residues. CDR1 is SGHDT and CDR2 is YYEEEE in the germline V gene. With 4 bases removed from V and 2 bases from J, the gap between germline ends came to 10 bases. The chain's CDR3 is CASSVDTPGANVLTF. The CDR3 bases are TGTGCCAGCAGCGTGGACACTCCTGGGGCCAACGTCCTGACTTTC.

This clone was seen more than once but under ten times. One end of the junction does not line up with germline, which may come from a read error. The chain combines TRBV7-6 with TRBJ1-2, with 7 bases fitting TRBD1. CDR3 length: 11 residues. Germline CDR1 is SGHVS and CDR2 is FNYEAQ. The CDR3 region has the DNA TGTGCCAGCAGCCGAGCCGGGACAGTCAGCTTC. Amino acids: CASSRAGTVSF.

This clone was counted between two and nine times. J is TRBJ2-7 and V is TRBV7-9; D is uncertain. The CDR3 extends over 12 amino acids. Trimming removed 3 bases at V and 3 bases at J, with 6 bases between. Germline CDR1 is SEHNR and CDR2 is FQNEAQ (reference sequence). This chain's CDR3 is CASSFPGYEQYF. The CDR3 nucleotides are TGTGCCAGCAGCTTCCCCGGCTACGAGCAGTACTTC.

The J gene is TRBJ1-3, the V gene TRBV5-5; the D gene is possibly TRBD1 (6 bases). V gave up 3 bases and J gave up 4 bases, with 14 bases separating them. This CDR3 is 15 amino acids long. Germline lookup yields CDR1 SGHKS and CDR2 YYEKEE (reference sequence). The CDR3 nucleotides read TGTGCCAGCAGCTGGGCAGGGGCGGAAGGAAACACCATATATTTT. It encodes CASSWAGAEGNTIYF.

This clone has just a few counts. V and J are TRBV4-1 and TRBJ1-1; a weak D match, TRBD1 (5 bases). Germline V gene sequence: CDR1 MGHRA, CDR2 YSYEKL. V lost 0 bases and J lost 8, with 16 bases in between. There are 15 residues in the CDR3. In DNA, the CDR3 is TGCGCCAGCAGCCAAGAGGTAATGACAGACGACGAAGCTTTCTTT. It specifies CASSQEVMTDDEAFF.

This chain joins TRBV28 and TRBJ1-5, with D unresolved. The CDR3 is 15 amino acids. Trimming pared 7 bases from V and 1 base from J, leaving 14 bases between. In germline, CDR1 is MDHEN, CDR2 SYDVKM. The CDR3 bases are TGTGCCAGCACCAGAGGCTCAGGCAGCAATCAGCCCCAGCATTTT. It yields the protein CASTRGSGSNQPQHF.

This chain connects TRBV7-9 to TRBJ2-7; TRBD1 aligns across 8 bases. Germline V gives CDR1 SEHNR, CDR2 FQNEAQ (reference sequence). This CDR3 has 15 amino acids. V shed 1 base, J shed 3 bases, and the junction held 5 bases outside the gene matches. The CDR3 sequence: CASSLGGTGHYEQYF. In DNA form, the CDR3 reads TGTGCCAGCAGCTTAGGGGGGACAGGCCACTACGAGCAGTACTTC.

The CDR3 DNA reads TGCGCCAGCAGGTGGGGTCAAACGGCGAACACTGAAGCTTTCTTT. It specifies CASRWGQTANTEAFF. The chain links TRBV4-1 to TRBJ1-1; no firm D call. CDR1 is MGHRA, CDR2 YSYEKL, per germline. The CDR3 consists of 15 residues. The V gene lost 6 bases and the J gene lost 1 base, with 15 bases spanning the gap.

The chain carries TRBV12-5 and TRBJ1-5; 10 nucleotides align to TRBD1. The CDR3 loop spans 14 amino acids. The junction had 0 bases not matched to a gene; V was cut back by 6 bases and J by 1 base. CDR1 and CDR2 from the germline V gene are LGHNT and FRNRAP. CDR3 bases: TGTGCTAGTGGGGGACAGGGGAGCAATCAGCCCCAGCATTTT. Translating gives CASGGQGSNQPQHF.